This section outlines one TCR beta chain sequence together with its context. The CDR3 length is 17 residues. Germline V gene data show CDR1 as GTSNPN and CDR2 as SVGIG (reference sequence). The V and J ends lost 2 bases and 5 bases, in that order; junction bases with no gene match: 7. PCR employed 60 Vbeta and 13 Jbeta primers. Here immunoSEQ multiplex PCR was the method, and the copy in TCRdb shows in-frame clones only, minus some. The sample has nearly 110,000 clones, just over 70% seen once; the top ten hold 0.79%. This specimen belongs to a study of cytomegalovirus exposure and HLA in healthy donors.

Sequencing input: PBMCs. V usage is TRBV30 and J usage is TRBJ2-3, with 16 bases aligning to TRBD2. This TCR was recovered from a boy aged 5-17 years in good health and CMV-seronegative. The CDR3 region is CAWSRGTSGGALDTQYF. For the CDR3, the DNA is TGTGCCTGGAGTCGTGGGACTAGCGGGGGGGCCTTAGATACGCAGTATTTT.